This T cell receptor beta chain comes out of a study of blood T cell repertoires in COVID-19. Study in general: T cells, B-cell-depleted T cells, or PBMCs provided the cDNA or gDNA that served as material.

The V gene lost 4 bases and the J gene lost 4 bases, with 4 bases spanning the gap. Germline loops: CDR1 SGHRS, CDR2 YFSETQ. This CDR3 comprises 11 residues. Clones were read by immunoSEQ multiplex PCR, and TCRdb kept only the in-frame ones, dropping some. The sample includes roughly 160,000 clones, over 70% of them seen just once. Individuals drawn from 24 US areas were about 18 to 100 years old. The chain combines TRBV5-1 with TRBJ2-3; D not resolved. The clonotype originates from a woman aged 40 to 49 with acute COVID-19. Sequenced sample: PBMCs or T cells enriched from blood (not recorded which). CDR3 amino acids: CASSSSDTQYF. DNA of the CDR3: TGCGCCAGCAGCAGCTCAGATACGCAGTATTTT. Variable domain in full (rest from reference TRBV5-1 and TRBJ2-3): KAGVTQTPRYLIKTRGQQVTLSCSPISGHRSVSWYQQTPGQGLQFLFEYFSETQRNKGNFPGRFSGRQFSNSRSEMNVSTLELGDSALYLCASSSSDTQYFGPGTRLTVL.